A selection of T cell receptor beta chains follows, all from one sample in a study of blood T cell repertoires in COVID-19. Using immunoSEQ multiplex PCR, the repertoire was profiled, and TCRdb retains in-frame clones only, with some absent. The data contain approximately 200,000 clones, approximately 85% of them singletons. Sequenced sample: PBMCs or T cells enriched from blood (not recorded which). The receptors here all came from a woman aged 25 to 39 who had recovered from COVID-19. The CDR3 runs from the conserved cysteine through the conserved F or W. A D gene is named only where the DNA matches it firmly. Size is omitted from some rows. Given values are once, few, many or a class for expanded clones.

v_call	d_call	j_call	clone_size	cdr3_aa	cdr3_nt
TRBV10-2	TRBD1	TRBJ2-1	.	CASSAGDRANPEQFF	TGCGCCAGCAGCGCCGGGGACAGGGCCAACCCCGAGCAGTTCTTC
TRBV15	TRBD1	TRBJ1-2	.	CATSSLDRANGYTF	TGTGCCACCAGCAGCCTGGACAGGGCCAATGGCTACACCTTC
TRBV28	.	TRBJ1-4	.	CASSLRTETHEKLFF	TGTGCCAGCAGTTTGAGGACAGAGACTCATGAAAAACTGTTTTTT
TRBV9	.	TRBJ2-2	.	CASSVWSNTGELFF	TGTGCCAGCAGCGTTTGGAGTAACACCGGGGAGCTGTTTTTT
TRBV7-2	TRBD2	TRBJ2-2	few	CASSLRGTGELFF	TGTGCCAGCAGCTTGCGGGGGACCGGGGAGCTGTTTTTT
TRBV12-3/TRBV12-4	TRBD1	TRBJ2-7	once	CAIPGQGAGEQYF	TGTGCCATCCCGGGACAGGGGGCTGGCGAGCAGTACTTC
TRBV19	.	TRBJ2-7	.	CASSTSGTYKLREQYF	TGTGCCAGTAGTACGTCAGGGACATATAAACTACGCGAGCAGTACTTC
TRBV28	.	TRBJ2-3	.	CASSGGTDTQYF	TGTGCCAGCAGCGGAGGAACAGATACGCAGTATTTT
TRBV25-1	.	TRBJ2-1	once	CASSELTGQLSNEQFF	TGTGCCAGCAGTGAATTAACAGGACAGCTATCGAATGAGCAGTTCTTC
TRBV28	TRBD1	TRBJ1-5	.	CATLGTGRHQPQHF	TGTGCCACCTTAGGGACAGGGAGGCATCAGCCCCAGCATTTT
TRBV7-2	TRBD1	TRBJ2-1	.	CASSTGTGGNEQFF	TGTGCCAGCAGCACTGGGACAGGGGGCAATGAGCAGTTCTTC
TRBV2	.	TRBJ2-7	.	CASSEVLAGYEQYF	TGTGCCAGCAGTGAAGTGTTGGCAGGCTACGAGCAGTACTTC
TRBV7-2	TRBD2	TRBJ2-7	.	CASSLAGSGRGYEQYF	TGTGCCAGCAGCTTAGCGGGTAGCGGGAGAGGCTACGAGCAGTACTTC
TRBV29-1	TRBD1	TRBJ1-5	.	CSVQGPQPQHF	TGCAGCGTACAGGGGCCGCAGCCCCAGCATTTT
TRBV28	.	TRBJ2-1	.	CASSLYLALEQFF	TGTGCCAGCAGTTTATATCTAGCATTAGAGCAGTTCTTC
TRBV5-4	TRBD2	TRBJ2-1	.	CASSAGRESNEQFF	TGTGCCAGCAGCGCTGGGAGGGAGAGCAATGAGCAGTTCTTC
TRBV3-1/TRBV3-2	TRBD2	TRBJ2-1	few	CASSLRIAGGSTYNEQFF	TGTGCCAGCAGCCTCCGAATAGCGGGAGGGTCTACCTACAATGAGCAGTTCTTC
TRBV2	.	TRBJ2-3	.	CAGGGPSTDTQYF	TGTGCCGGGGGGGGCCCCAGCACAGATACGCAGTATTTT
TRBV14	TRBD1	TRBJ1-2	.	CASSQVQSTGGPSTF	TGTGCCAGCAGCCAAGTGCAGTCGACAGGGGGACCGTCCACCTTC